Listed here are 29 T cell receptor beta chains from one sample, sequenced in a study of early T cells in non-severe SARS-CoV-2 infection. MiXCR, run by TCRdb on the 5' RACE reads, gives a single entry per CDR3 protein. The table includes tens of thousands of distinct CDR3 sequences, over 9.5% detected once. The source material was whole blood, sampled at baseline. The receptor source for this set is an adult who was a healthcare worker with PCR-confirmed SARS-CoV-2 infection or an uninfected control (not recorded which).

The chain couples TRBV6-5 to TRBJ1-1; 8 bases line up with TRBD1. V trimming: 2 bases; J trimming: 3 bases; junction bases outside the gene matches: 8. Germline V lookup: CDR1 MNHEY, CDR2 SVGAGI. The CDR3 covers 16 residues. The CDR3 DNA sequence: TGTGCCAGCAGTTACGGTGGGGGACAGGTCCACACTGAAGCTTTCTTT. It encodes CASSYGGGQVHTEAFF.

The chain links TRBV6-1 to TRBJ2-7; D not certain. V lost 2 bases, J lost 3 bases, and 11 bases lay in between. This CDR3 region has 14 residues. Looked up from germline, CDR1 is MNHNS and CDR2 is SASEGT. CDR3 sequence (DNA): TGTGCCAGCAGTGAAATGGCGTTGGTCTACGAGCAGTACTTC. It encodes CASSEMALVYEQYF.

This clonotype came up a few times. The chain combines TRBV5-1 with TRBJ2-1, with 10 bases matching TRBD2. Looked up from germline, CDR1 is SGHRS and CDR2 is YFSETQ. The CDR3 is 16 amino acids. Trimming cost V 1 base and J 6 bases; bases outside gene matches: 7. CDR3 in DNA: TGCGCCAGCAGCTTGACTAGCGGGGTGATGGGCAATGAGCAGTTCTTC. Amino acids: CASSLTSGVMGNEQFF.

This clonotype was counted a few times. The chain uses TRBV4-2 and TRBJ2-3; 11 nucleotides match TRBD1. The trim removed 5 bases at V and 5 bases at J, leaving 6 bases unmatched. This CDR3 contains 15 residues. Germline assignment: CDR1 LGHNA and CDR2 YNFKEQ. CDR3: CASSDGTGGEDTQYF. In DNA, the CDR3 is TGTGCCAGCAGCGACGGGACAGGGGGTGAAGATACGCAGTATTTT.

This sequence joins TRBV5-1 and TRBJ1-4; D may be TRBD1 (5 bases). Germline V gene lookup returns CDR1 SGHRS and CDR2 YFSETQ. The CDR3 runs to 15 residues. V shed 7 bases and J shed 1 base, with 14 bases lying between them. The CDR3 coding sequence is TGCGCCAGCCGCGATCAAGGGGTAACTAATGAAAAACTGTTTTTT. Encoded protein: CASRDQGVTNEKLFF.

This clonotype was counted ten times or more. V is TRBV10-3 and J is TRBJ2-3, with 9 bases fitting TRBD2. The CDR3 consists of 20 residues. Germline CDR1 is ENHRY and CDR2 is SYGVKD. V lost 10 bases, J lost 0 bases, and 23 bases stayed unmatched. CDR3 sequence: CATYSRASGEAHISTDTQYF. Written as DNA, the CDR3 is TGTGCCACTTACAGTAGGGCTAGCGGGGAAGCCCACATTAGCACAGATACGCAGTATTTT.

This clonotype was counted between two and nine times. The CDR3 DNA reads TGTGCCAGCAGTGAAGGGGGGCGCGGCTCTGGGGCCAACGTCCTGACTTTC. Translated: CASSEGGRGSGANVLTF. The V gene is TRBV25-1, the J gene TRBJ2-6; D tentatively fits TRBD1 or TRBD2 (6 bases each). The V gene's germline CDR1 is MGHDK and CDR2 SYGVNS. The length of the CDR3 is 17 residues. V lost 2 bases and J lost 0, with 11 bases in between.

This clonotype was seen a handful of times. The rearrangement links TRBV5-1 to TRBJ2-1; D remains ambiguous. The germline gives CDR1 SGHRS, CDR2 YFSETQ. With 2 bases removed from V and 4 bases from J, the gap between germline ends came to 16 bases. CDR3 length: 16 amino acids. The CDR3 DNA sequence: TGCGCCAGCAGCTTTAGTTCCTCGGCGGATTACAATGAGCAGTTCTTC. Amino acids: CASSFSSSADYNEQFF.

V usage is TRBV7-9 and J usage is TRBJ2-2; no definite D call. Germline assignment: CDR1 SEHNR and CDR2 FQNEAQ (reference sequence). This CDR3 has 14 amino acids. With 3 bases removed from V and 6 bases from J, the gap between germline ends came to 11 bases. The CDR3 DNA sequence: TGTGCCAGCAGCTTTAGTAGCCCGGCCGGGGAGCTGTTTTTT. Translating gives CASSFSSPAGELFF.

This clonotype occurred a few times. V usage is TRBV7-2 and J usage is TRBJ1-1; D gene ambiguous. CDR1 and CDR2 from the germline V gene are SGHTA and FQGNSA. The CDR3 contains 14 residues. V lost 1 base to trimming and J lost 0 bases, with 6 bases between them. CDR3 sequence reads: CASSLEPMNTEAFF. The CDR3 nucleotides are TGTGCCAGCAGCTTAGAGCCCATGAACACTGAAGCTTTCTTT.

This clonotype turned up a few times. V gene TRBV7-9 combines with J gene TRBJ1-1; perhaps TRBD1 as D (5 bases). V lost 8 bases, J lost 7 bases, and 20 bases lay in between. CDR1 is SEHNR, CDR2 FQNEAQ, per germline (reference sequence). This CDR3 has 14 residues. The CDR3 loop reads CASSPKGLRGEAFF. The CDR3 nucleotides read TGTGCCAGCTCGCCAAAGGGACTGCGCGGTGAAGCTTTCTTT.

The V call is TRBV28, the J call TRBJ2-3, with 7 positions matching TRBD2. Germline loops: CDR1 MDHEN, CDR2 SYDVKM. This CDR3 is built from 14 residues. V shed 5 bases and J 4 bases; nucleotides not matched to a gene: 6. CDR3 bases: TGTGCCAGCAGTCTGGGGGGGAGGGCAGATACGCAGTATTTT. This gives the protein CASSLGGRADTQYF.

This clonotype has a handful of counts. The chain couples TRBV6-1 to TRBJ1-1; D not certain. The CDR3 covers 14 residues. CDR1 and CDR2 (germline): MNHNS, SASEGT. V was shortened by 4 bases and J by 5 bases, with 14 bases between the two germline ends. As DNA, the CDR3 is TGTGCCAGCAGTGTTCGGGTAGATGTTACTGAAGCTTTCTTT. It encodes CASSVRVDVTEAFF.

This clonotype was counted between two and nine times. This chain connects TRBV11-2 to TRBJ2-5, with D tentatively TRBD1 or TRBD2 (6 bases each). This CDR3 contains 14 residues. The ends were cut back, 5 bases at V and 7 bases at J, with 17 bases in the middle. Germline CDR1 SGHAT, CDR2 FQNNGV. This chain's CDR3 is CASSPLWGAGTQYF. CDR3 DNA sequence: TGTGCCAGCAGCCCGCTTTGGGGGGCCGGGACCCAGTACTTC. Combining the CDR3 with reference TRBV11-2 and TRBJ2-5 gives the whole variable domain EAGVAQSPRYKIIEKRQSVAFWCNPISGHATLYWYQQILGQGPKLLIQFQNNGVVDDSQLPKDRFSAERLKGVDSTLKIQPAKLEDSAVYLCASSPLWGAGTQYFGPGTRLLVL.

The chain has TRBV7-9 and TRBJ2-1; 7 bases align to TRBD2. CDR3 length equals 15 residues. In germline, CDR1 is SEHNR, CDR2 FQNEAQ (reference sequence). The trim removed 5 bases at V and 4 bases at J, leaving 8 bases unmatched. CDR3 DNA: TGTGCCAGCAGCACTGGACTAGTTCCTTACAATGAGCAGTTCTTC. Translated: CASSTGLVPYNEQFF.

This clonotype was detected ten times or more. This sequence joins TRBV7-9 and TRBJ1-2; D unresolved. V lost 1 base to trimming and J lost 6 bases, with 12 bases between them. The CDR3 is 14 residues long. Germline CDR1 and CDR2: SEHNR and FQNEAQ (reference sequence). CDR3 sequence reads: CASSLDRQSDGYTF. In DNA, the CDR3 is TGTGCCAGCAGCTTAGATAGGCAATCGGATGGCTACACCTTC.

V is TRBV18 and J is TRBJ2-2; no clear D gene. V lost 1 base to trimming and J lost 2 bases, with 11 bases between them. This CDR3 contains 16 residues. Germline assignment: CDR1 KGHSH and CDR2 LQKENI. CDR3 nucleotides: TGTGCCAGCTCACCACTCGCCGCAGGAAACACCGGGGAGCTGTTTTTT. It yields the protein CASSPLAAGNTGELFF.

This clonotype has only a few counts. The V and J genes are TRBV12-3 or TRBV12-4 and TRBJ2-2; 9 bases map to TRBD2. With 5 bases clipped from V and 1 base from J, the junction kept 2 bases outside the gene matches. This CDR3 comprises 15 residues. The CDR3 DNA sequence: TGTGCCAGCAGTAAGACTAGCGGGAACACCGGGGAGCTGTTTTTT. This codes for CASSKTSGNTGELFF.

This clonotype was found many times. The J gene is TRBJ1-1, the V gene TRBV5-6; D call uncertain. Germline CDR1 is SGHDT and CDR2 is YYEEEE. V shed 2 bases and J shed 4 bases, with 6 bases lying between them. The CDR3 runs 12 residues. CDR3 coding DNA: TGTGCCAGCAGCTTCCGGCCCACTGAAGCTTTCTTT. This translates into CASSFRPTEAFF.

The CDR3 reads CASSQEALAGATDTQYF. DNA of the CDR3: TGCGCCAGCAGCCAAGAGGCACTAGCGGGGGCGACAGATACGCAGTATTTT. V is TRBV4-3 and J is TRBJ2-3; 11 nucleotides agree with TRBD2. This CDR3 is built from 17 residues. CDR1 is LGHNA, CDR2 YSLEER, per germline. With V trimmed by 0 bases and J by 3 bases, 5 bases remained unmatched.

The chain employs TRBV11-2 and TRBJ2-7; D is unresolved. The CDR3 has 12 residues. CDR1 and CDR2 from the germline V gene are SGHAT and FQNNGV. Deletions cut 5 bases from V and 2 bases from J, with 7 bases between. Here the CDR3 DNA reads TGTGCCAGCAGCCCTACCGCCTACGAGCAGTACTTC. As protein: CASSPTAYEQYF.

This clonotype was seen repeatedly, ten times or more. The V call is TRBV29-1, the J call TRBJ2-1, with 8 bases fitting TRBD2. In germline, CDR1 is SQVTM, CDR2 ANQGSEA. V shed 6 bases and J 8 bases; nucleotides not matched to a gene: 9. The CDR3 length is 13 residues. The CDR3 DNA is TGCAGCGTAAGACCGGGGGGGCATGATGAGCAGTTCTTC. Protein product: CSVRPGGHDEQFF.

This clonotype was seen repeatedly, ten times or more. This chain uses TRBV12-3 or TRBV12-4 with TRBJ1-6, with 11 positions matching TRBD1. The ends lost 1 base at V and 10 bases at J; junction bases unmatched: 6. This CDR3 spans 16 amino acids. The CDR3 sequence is CASSLGTGGLHSPLHF. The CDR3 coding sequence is TGTGCCAGCAGTTTAGGGACAGGGGGCCTGCACTCACCCCTCCACTTT.

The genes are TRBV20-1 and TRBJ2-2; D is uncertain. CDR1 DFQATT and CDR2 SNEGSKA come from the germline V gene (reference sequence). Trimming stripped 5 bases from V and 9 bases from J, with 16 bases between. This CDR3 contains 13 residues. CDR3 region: CSASSGPARELFF. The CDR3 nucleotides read TGCAGTGCTTCCTCCGGACCTGCTCGGGAGCTGTTTTTT.

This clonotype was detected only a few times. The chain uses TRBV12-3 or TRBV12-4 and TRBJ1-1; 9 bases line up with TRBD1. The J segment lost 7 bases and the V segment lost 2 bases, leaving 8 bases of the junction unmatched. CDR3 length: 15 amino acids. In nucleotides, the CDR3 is TGTGCCAGCAGTTTATTCCGGGACAGGGAGCATGAAGCTTTCTTT. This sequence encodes CASSLFRDREHEAFF.

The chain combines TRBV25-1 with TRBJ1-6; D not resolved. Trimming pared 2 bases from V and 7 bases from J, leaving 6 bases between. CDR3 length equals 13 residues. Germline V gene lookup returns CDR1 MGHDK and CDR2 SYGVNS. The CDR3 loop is CASSEHGNSPLHF. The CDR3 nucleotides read TGTGCCAGCAGTGAACACGGGAATTCACCCCTCCACTTT.

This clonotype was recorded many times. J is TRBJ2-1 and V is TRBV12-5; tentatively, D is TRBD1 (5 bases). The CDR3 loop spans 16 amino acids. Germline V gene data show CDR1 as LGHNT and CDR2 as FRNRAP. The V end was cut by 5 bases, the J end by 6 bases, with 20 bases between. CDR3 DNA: TGTGCTAGTGGTCCCCCCCTCGCGGAAGGGGCCAATGAGCAGTTCTTC. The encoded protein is CASGPPLAEGANEQFF.

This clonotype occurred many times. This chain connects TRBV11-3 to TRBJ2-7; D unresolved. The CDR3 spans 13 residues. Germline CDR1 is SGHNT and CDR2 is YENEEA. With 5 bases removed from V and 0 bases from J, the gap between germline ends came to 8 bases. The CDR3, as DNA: TGTGCCAGCAGCCTCCCGACCTCCTACGAGCAGTACTTC. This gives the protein CASSLPTSYEQYF.

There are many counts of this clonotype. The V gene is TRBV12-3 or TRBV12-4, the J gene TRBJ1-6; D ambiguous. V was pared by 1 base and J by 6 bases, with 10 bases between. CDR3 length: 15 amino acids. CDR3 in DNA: TGTGCCAGCAGTTTAGAGCAGCTCGGTAATTCACCCCTCCACTTT. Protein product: CASSLEQLGNSPLHF.